This TCR beta chain was identified in a study of regulatory T cells in long-lasting Graves disease. Study details: Newly diagnosed Graves' patients had under 3 months of antithyroid drugs.

Time point described: newly diagnosed GD, antithyroid drugs for less than 3 months. PBMC RNA was the source of the TCR library. Germline CDR1 and CDR2: SGHDN and FVKESK. The CDR3 spans 16 residues. After removal of 1 base from V and 3 bases from J, the junction contained 6 bases not matched to a gene. Construction of TCR beta libraries relied on iRepertoire HTBI primers and on Arm-PCR targeting CDR3 regions. MiXCR, applied by TCRdb to the multiplex PCR reads, yields one record per CDR3 protein. Of around 450,000 distinct CDR3 sequences in the sample, 14% to 15% were seen once. The table lists this clonotype with a few counts. In addition, the sample was reused for a study of T cells in Graves' hyperthyroidism and ophthalmopathy.

This specimen was peripheral blood mononuclear cells (PBMCs), taken at new diagnosis, from a patient treated with antithyroid drugs. The receptor's source is a woman in her 30s with Graves disease. This rearrangement joins TRBV14 to TRBJ2-1; 7 bases map to TRBD1. This CDR3 reads CASSQGDSNLYNEQFF. CDR3 in DNA: TGTGCCAGCAGCCAAGGGGACAGCAACCTCTACAATGAGCAGTTCTTC.